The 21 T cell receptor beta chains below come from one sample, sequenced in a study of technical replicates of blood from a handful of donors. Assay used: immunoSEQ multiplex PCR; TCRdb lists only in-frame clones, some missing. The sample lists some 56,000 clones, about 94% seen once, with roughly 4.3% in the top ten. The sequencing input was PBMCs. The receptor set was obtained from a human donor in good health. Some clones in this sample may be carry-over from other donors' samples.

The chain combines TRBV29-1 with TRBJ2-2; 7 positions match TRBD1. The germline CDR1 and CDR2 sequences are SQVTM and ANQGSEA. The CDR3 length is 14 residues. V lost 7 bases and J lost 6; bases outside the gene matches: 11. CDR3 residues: CSATRDSPPGELFF. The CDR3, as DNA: TGCAGCGCTACTCGGGACAGCCCTCCCGGGGAGCTGTTTTTT.

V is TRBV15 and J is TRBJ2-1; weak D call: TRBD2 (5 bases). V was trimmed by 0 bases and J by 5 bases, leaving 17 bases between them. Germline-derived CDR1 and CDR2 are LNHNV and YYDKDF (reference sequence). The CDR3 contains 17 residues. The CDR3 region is CATSRDPKDSSNNEQFF. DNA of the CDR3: TGTGCCACCAGCAGAGACCCCAAGGACTCTTCAAACAATGAGCAGTTCTTC.

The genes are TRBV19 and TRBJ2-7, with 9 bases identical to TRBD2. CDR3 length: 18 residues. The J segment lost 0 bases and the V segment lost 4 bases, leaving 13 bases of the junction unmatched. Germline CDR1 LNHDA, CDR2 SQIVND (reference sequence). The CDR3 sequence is CASSRGLAKERSSYEQYF. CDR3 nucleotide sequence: TGTGCCAGTAGTAGGGGACTAGCCAAAGAAAGGAGCTCCTACGAGCAGTACTTC.

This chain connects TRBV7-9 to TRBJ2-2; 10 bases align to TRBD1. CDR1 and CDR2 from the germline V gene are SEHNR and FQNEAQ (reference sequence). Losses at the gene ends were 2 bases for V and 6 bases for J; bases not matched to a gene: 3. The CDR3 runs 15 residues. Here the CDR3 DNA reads TGTGCCAGCAGCTTAAGGACAGGGGGGTCCGGGGAGCTGTTTTTT. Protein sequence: CASSLRTGGSGELFF.

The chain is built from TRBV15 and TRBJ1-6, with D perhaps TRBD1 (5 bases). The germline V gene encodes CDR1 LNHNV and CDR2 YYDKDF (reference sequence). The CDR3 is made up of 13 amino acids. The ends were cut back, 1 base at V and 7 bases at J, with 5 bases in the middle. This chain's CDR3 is CATSRGTNSPLHF. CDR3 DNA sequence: TGTGCCACCAGCAGAGGGACAAATTCACCCCTCCACTTT.

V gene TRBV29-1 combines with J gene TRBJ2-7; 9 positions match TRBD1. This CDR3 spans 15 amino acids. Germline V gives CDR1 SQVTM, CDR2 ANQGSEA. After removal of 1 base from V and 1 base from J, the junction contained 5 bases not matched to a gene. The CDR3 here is CSVEAWDRVSYEQYF. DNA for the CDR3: TGCAGCGTTGAAGCCTGGGACAGGGTATCCTACGAGCAGTACTTC.

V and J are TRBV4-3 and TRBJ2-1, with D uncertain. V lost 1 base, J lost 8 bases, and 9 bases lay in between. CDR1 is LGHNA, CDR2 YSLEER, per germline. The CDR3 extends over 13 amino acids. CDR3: CASSQGFADEQFF. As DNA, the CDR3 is TGCGCCAGCAGCCAAGGGTTTGCAGATGAGCAGTTCTTC.

In DNA form, the CDR3 reads TGCAGCGTAGCACGGCAGGGGTCCAACTATGGCTACACCTTC. It codes for CSVARQGSNYGYTF. The chain links TRBV29-1 to TRBJ1-2, with D possibly matching TRBD1 (6 bases). The V end lost 6 bases, the J end lost 2 bases, and 16 bases lay between the germline ends. CDR3 length equals 14 residues. The V gene's germline CDR1 is SQVTM and CDR2 ANQGSEA.

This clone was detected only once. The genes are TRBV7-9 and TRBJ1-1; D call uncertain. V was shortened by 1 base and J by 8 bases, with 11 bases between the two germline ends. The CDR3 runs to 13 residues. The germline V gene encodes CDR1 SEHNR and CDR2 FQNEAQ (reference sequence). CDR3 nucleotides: TGTGCCAGCAGCTTAGGATCGAGTTGGGAAGCTTTCTTT. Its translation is CASSLGSSWEAFF.

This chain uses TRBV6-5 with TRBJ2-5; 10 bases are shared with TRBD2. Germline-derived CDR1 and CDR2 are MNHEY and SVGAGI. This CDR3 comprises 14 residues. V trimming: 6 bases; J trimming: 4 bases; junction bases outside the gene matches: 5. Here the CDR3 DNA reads TGTGCCAGCAGCCCCCAGCGGGGGGGAGAGACCCAGTACTTC. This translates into CASSPQRGGETQYF.

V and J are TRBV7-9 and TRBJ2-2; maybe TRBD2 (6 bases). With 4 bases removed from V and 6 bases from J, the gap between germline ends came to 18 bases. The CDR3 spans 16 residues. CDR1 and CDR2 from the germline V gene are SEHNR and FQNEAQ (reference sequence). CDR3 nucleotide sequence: TGTGCCAGCAGCTGGGGCGGGACGGCGGGGTCCGGGGAGCTGTTTTTT. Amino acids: CASSWGGTAGSGELFF.

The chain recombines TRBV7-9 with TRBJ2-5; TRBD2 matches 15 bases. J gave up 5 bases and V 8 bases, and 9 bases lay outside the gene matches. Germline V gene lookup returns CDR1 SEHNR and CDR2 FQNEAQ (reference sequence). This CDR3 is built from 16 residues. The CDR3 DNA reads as TGTGCCAGCGATGTGGGACTAGCGGGAGGAATGGAGACCCAGTACTTC. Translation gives CASDVGLAGGMETQYF.

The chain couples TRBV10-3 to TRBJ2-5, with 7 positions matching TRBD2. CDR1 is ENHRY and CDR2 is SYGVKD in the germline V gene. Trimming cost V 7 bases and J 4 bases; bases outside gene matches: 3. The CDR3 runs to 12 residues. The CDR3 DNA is TGTGCCATCAAGAGGGAGGGAGAGACCCAGTACTTC. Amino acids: CAIKREGETQYF.

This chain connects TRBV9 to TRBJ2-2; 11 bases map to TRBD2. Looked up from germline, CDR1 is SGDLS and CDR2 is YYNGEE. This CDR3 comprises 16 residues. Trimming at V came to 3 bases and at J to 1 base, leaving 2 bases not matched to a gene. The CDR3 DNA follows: TGTGCCAGCAGCGATGGGACTAGCGGGAACACCGGGGAGCTGTTTTTT. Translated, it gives CASSDGTSGNTGELFF.

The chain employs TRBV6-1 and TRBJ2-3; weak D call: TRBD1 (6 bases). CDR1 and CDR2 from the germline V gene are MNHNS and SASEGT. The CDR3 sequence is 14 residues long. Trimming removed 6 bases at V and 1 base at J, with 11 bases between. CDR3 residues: CASRRTAGTDTQYF. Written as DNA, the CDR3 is TGTGCCAGCAGACGGACAGCCGGCACAGATACGCAGTATTTT.

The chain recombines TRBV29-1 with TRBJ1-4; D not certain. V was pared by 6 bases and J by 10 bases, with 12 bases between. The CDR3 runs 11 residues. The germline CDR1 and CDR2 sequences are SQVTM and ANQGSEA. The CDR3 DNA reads TGCAGCGTGACCAAAGAGGCAAAACTGTTTTTT. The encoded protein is CSVTKEAKLFF.

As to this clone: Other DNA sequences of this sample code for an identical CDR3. The CDR3 loop is CASSLAGQGASEQYF. CDR3 in DNA: TGTGCCAGCAGCTTAGCGGGACAGGGGGCGAGCGAGCAGTACTTC. The chain recombines TRBV7-2 with TRBJ2-7; the match to TRBD1 covers 12 bases. The CDR3 length is 15 residues. Germline CDR1 reads SGHTA; CDR2 reads FQGNSA. V dropped 0 bases and J dropped 6; count of bases not matched to a gene: 3.

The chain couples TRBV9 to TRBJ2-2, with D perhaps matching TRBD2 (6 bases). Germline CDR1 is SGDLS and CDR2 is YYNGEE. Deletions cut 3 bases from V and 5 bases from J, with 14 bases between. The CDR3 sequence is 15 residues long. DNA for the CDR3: TGTGCCAGCAGCGGAGGGCGGGGAGGTACCGGGGAGCTGTTTTTT. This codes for CASSGGRGGTGELFF. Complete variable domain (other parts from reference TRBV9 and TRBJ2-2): DSGVTQTPKHLITATGQRVTLRCSPRSGDLSVYWYQQSLDQGLQFLIQYYNGEERAKGNILERFSAQQFPDLHSELNLSSLELGDSALYFCASSGGRGGTGELFFGEGSRLTVL.

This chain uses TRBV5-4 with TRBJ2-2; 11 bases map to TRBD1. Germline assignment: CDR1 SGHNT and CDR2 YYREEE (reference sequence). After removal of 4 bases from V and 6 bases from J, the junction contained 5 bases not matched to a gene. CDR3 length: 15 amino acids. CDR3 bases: TGTGCCAGCAGCCCGGACAGGGGGCTGGCCGGGGAGCTGTTTTTT. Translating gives CASSPDRGLAGELFF.

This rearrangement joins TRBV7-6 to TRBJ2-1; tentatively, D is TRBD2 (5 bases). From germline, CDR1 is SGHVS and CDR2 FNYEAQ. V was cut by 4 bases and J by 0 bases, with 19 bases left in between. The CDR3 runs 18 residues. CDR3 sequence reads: CASSSPPGLASSYNEQFF. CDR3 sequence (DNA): TGTGCCAGCAGCTCCCCGCCAGGACTTGCTAGCTCCTACAATGAGCAGTTCTTC.

In nucleotides, the CDR3 is TGCGCCAGCAGCTTGGGGGCAGGGGGTTACCAAGAGACCCAGTACTTC. Protein product: CASSLGAGGYQETQYF. The chain carries TRBV5-1 and TRBJ2-5; 7 bases fit TRBD1. V gave up 0 bases and J gave up 0 bases; unmatched junction bases: 5. This CDR3 spans 16 amino acids. CDR1 is SGHRS and CDR2 is YFSETQ in the germline V gene.